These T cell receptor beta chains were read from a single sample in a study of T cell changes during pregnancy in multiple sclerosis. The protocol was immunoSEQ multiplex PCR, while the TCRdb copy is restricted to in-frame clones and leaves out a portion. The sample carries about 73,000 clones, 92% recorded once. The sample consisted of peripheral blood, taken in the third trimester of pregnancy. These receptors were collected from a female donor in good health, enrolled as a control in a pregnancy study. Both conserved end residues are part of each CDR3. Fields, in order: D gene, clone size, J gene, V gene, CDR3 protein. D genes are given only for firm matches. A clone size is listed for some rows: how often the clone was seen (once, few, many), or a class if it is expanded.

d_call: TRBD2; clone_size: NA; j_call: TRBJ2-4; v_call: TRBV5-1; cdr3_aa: CASSSGLREGNIQYF
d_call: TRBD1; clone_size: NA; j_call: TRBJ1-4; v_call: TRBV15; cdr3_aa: CATSRPPGQLNEKLFF
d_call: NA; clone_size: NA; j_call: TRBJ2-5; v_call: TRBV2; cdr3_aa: CASKVELRETQYF
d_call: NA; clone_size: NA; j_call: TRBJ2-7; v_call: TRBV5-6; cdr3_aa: CASSLSSGVREQYF
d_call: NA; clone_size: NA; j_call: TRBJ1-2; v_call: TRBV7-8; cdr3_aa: CASSSGTGRSYGYTF
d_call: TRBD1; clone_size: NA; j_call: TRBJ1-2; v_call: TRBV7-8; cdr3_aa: CASSLGQGAPGYTF
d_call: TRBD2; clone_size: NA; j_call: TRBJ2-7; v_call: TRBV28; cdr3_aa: CASSFASGSRYEQYF
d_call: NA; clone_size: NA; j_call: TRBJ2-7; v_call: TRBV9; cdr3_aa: CASSVGTDTYEQYF
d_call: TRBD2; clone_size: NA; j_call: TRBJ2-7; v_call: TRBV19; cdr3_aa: CASSRGIAGGQSYEQYF
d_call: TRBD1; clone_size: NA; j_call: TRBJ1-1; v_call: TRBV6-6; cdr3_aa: CASSPRGFMNTEAFF
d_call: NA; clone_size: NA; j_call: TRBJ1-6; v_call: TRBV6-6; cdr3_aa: CASSYGGGGYNSPLHF
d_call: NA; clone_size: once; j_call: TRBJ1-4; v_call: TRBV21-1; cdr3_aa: CASSPTRGEGEKLFF
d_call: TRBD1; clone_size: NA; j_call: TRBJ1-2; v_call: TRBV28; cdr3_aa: CASSYGTGLYGYTF
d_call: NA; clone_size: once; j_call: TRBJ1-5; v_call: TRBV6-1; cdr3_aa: CASRGHFDQPQHF
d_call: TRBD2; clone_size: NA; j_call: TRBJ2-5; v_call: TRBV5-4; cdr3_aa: CASSRTSGGKKETQYF